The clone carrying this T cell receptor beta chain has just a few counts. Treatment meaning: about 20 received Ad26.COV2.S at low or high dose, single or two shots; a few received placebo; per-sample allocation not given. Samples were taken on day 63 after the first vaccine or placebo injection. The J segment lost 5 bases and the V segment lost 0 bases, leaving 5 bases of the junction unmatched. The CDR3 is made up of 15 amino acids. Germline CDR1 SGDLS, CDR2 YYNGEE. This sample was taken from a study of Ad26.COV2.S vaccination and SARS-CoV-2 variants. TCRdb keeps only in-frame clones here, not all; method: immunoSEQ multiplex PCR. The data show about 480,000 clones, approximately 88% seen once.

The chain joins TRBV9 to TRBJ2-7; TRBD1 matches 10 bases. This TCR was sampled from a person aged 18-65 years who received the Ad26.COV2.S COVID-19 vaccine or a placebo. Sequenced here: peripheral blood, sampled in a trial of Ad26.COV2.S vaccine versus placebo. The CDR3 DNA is TGTGCCAGCAGCGTAGGGGGACAGGGGATTCACGAGCAGTACTTC. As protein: CASSVGGQGIHEQYF.